This is a list of T cell receptor beta chains from one sample in a study of post-analysis software for immune sequencing data. MiXCR was run by TCRdb on the PCR reads, yielding one entry per CDR3 protein. The data contain about 500,000 distinct CDR3 sequences, under 55% of them singletons. Source material: blood. These receptor sequences come from a girl between 10 and 17 years old with multiple sclerosis. Each CDR3 is given with its conserved first and last residue. The D gene is left open where the match is weak. A row's size may be missing; if present it is once, few, many or a size class.

j_gene,d_gene,abundance,v_gene,CDR3aa,CDR3nt
TRBJ2-7,TRBD2,NA,TRBV28,CASSGAASGDSYEQYF,TGTGCCAGCAGTGGGGCGGCCAGCGGGGACTCCTACGAGCAGTACTTC
TRBJ2-3,TRBD1,NA,TRBV5-1,CASSSLPSDRGRADTQYF,TGCGCCAGCAGCTCCCTCCCGAGCGACAGGGGAAGGGCAGATACGCAGTATTTT
TRBJ2-3,TRBD1,NA,TRBV20-1,CSAREVTAPGGDTQYF,TGCAGTGCTAGAGAAGTGACAGCCCCAGGGGGAGATACGCAGTATTTT
TRBJ2-7,NA,NA,TRBV3-1,CASSHLGPTARRADGEQYF,TGTGCCAGCAGCCATTTAGGTCCGACGGCACGGAGGGCGGATGGCGAGCAGTACTTC
TRBJ2-7,NA,NA,TRBV25-1,CASSASLEQYF,TGTGCCAGCAGTGCCTCTCTCGAGCAGTACTTC
TRBJ1-2,NA,NA,TRBV3-1,CAGSQESPRRDYGYTF,TGTGCCGGCAGCCAAGAGAGTCCACGCCGGGACTATGGCTACACCTTC
TRBJ2-3,TRBD2,NA,TRBV7-3,CASSATSGRRDTQYF,TGTGCCAGCAGCGCCACCAGCGGGAGGCGAGATACGCAGTATTTT
TRBJ2-3,TRBD1,once,TRBV5-1,CASSFGTALTDTQYF,TGCGCCAGCAGCTTCGGGACAGCCCTCACAGATACGCAGTATTTT
TRBJ1-2,TRBD1,NA,TRBV20-1,CSPGTGGAWNYGYTF,TGCAGTCCGGGGACAGGGGGCGCGTGGAACTATGGCTACACCTTC
TRBJ2-5,NA,once,TRBV5-1,CASTSGARETQYF,TGCGCCAGCACCTCAGGGGCTCGAGAGACCCAGTACTTC
TRBJ2-3,TRBD1,NA,TRBV27,CASSFGTGFTDTQYF,TGTGCCAGCAGTTTCGGGACAGGCTTCACAGATACGCAGTATTTT
TRBJ2-1,TRBD2,NA,TRBV29-1,CSVGGGLAGVNLHNEQFF,TGCAGCGTTGGAGGGGGACTAGCGGGAGTTAACTTGCACAATGAGCAGTTCTTC
TRBJ2-7,TRBD2,once,TRBV6-2/TRBV6-3,CASNSISGSSYEQYF,TGTGCCAGCAATTCCATTAGCGGGAGCTCCTACGAGCAGTACTTC
TRBJ2-2,NA,NA,TRBV11-1,CVSNAGTNTGELFF,TGTGTCAGCAACGCAGGAACGAACACCGGGGAGCTGTTTTTT
TRBJ2-2,NA,NA,TRBV28,CASSFYELGGELFF,TGTGCCAGCAGTTTTTATGAGCTGGGCGGGGAGCTGTTTTTT
TRBJ1-2,TRBD1,NA,TRBV27,CASSWGPGQGVDGYTF,TGTGCCAGCAGTTGGGGGCCGGGACAGGGGGTAGATGGCTACACCTTC
TRBJ1-2,TRBD1,NA,TRBV28,CASRIKTGVGYTF,TGTGCCAGCAGGATAAAAACAGGGGTCGGCTACACCTTC
TRBJ2-7,TRBD1,few,TRBV6-6,CASSYGTGTYEQYF,TGTGCCAGCAGTTACGGGACAGGGACCTACGAGCAGTACTTC
TRBJ2-1,TRBD2,few,TRBV10-3,CAISESSGRIANEQFF,TGTGCCATCAGTGAGTCGAGCGGGAGAATAGCAAATGAGCAGTTCTTC
TRBJ2-1,TRBD2,NA,TRBV12-3/TRBV12-4,CASTTTSNSRGQFF,TGTGCCAGCACCACGACTAGCAATTCCCGGGGGCAGTTCTTC
TRBJ2-3,TRBD2,NA,TRBV10-3,CAISNGLGPDTQYF,TGTGCCATCAGCAACGGACTAGGCCCAGATACGCAGTATTTT
TRBJ1-2,NA,NA,TRBV4-3,CASSHRGYADRGYTF,TGCGCCAGCAGCCATCGCGGGTACGCGGATAGGGGCTACACCTTC
TRBJ2-7,NA,NA,TRBV7-9,CASSPSGVWVYEQYF,TGTGCCAGCAGCCCCTCAGGGGTATGGGTCTACGAGCAGTACTTC